This passage covers 21 T cell receptor beta chains from one sample sequenced in a study of blood T cell repertoires in COVID-19. TCRdb's table, derived via immunoSEQ multiplex PCR, lists solely in-frame clones and lacks some. Counted here are under 90,000 clones, about 68% occurring once; the ten biggest clones make up more than 5%. What was sequenced was peripheral blood. These receptors all stem from a man aged 45-60 years with active or convalescent COVID-19.

This rearrangement joins TRBV2 to TRBJ2-5, with 7 bases aligning to TRBD2. This CDR3 is built from 11 residues. Germline values: CDR1 SNHLY, CDR2 FYNNEI. The chain's CDR3 is CADRGEQTQYF. CDR3 nucleotides: TGTGCAGACCGGGGGGAACAGACCCAGTACTTC.

The V call is TRBV4-1, the J call TRBJ1-4; 12 bases match TRBD1. The CDR3 extends over 14 amino acids. The V gene's germline CDR1 is MGHRA and CDR2 YSYEKL. With V trimmed by 4 bases and J by 8 bases, 2 bases remained unmatched. Here the CDR3 reads CASSRDRGREKLFF. CDR3 in DNA: TGCGCCAGCAGCCGGGACAGGGGGCGCGAAAAACTGTTTTTT.

The rearrangement uses TRBV5-1 and TRBJ1-4; 7 nucleotides line up with TRBD1. The V segment lost 1 base and the J segment 8 bases; nucleotides outside the gene matches: 8. CDR3 size: 15 residues. The germline V gene encodes CDR1 SGHRS and CDR2 YFSETQ. The CDR3 bases are TGCGCCAGCAGCTTGCTGACAGGGCGTGAAGAAAAACTGTTTTTT. Protein: CASSLLTGREEKLFF.

The chain joins TRBV10-3 to TRBJ1-4; maybe TRBD1 (5 bases). The V and J ends lost 4 bases and 6 bases respectively, with 18 bases between them. CDR3 length: 16 amino acids. Germline-derived CDR1 and CDR2 are ENHRY and SYGVKD. CDR3 DNA: TGTGCCATCAGTGGGTCCCGGGGGTCCGAGGATGAAAAACTGTTTTTT. It codes for CAISGSRGSEDEKLFF.

The CDR3 DNA is TGTGCCAGCAGCGTATCGACTAGCGGGGGGGCACATGAGCAGTTCTTC. It encodes CASSVSTSGGAHEQFF. The V call is TRBV9, the J call TRBJ2-1; TRBD2 matches 14 bases. Per the germline V gene, CDR1 is SGDLS and CDR2 is YYNGEE. This CDR3 region has 16 residues. J gave up 8 bases and V 1 base, and 5 bases lay outside the gene matches. Full variable domain (outside the CDR3, taken from reference TRBV9 and TRBJ2-1): DSGVTQTPKHLITATGQRVTLRCSPRSGDLSVYWYQQSLDQGLQFLIQYYNGEERAKGNILERFSAQQFPDLHSELNLSSLELGDSALYFCASSVSTSGGAHEQFFGPGTRLTVL.

This clone was seen once. V is TRBV5-1 and J is TRBJ2-1, with D tentatively TRBD2 (6 bases). The germline V gene encodes CDR1 SGHRS and CDR2 YFSETQ. V was cut by 0 bases and J by 5 bases, with 9 bases left in between. The CDR3 totals 14 residues. CDR3 nucleotides: TGCGCCAGCAGCTTGGGGGACTTAAACAATGAGCAGTTCTTC. Its protein is CASSLGDLNNEQFF.

This rearrangement joins TRBV7-3 to TRBJ1-1, with a weak D call TRBD1 (6 bases). Germline CDR1 reads SGHTA; CDR2 reads FQGTGA. Trimming cost V 1 base and J 4 bases, with 16 bases left between them. The CDR3 is made up of 16 amino acids. The CDR3 nucleotides read TGTGCCAGCAGCTTAAACGCGGGGGCCCGAGGCACTGAAGCTTTCTTT. It translates to CASSLNAGARGTEAFF.

This clone was counted a few times. The V and J genes are TRBV4-2 and TRBJ1-5; D unclear. Germline CDR1 reads LGHNA; CDR2 reads YNFKEQ. The V end lost 0 bases, the J end lost 3 bases, and 12 bases lay between the germline ends. The CDR3 has 16 amino acids. CDR3 amino acids: CASSQDGAGNNQPQHF. The CDR3, as DNA: TGTGCCAGCAGCCAAGATGGTGCGGGGAACAATCAGCCCCAGCATTTT.

The chain is built from TRBV6-5 and TRBJ1-3, with D perhaps TRBD1 (5 bases). With 4 bases removed from V and 0 bases from J, the gap between germline ends came to 10 bases. Germline CDR1 MNHEY, CDR2 SVGAGI. This CDR3 comprises 15 residues. CDR3 DNA: TGTGCCAGCAGTTCGCGACAGATCTCTGGAAACACCATATATTTT. Translating gives CASSSRQISGNTIYF.

This rearrangement joins TRBV9 to TRBJ2-1; TRBD2 aligns across 8 bases. Germline values: CDR1 SGDLS, CDR2 YYNGEE. This CDR3 is built from 15 residues. Germline trimming cut 0 bases from V and 4 bases from J; bases unmatched to any gene: 3. The CDR3 coding sequence is TGTGCCAGCAGCGTAGGGTTAGCGGGGTACAATGAGCAGTTCTTC. Protein product: CASSVGLAGYNEQFF.

The chain is built from TRBV5-6 and TRBJ1-5, with D possibly TRBD1 on 5 matching bases. The ends were cut back, 2 bases at V and 7 bases at J, with 13 bases in the middle. CDR1 and CDR2 (germline): SGHDT, YYEEEE. The CDR3 contains 14 residues. DNA for the CDR3: TGTGCCAGCAGCTTCGGACCCCAGGGACAGCCCCAGCATTTT. It codes for CASSFGPQGQPQHF.

This chain links TRBV19 with TRBJ2-2, with 13 bases lining up with TRBD2. Per germline, CDR1 LNHDA and CDR2 SQIVND (reference sequence). The CDR3 contains 16 residues. Losses at the gene ends were 7 bases for V and 6 bases for J; bases not matched to a gene: 8. In DNA form, the CDR3 reads TGTGCCAGTACTCCGACTAGCGGGGGGTCCCCCGGGGAGCTGTTTTTT. It specifies CASTPTSGGSPGELFF. Variable domain in full (rest from reference TRBV19 and TRBJ2-2): DGGITQSPKYLFRKEGQNVTLSCEQNLNHDAMYWYRQDPGQGLRLIYYSQIVNDFQKGDIAEGYSVSREKKESFPLTVTSAQKNPTAFYLCASTPTSGGSPGELFFGEGSRLTVL.

The chain links TRBV5-1 to TRBJ1-2, with 11 bases aligning to TRBD1. The V and J ends lost 3 bases and 6 bases, in that order; junction bases with no gene match: 4. Germline V CDR1 and CDR2: SGHRS, YFSETQ. The CDR3 sequence is 14 residues long. The CDR3 here is CASSSGQGANGYTF. The DNA for the CDR3 is TGCGCCAGCAGCTCAGGACAGGGGGCGAATGGCTACACCTTC.

V and J are TRBV6-5 and TRBJ2-1; D is perhaps TRBD1 (5 bases). V gave up 2 bases and J gave up 4 bases, with 15 bases separating them. The CDR3 totals 16 residues. CDR1 is MNHEY, CDR2 SVGAGI, per germline. The CDR3 is CASSYRQGLNYNEQFF. In DNA, the CDR3 is TGTGCCAGCAGTTACAGGCAGGGCCTAAATTACAATGAGCAGTTCTTC.

The gene calls are TRBV5-6 and TRBJ2-7, with a weak D call TRBD1 (6 bases). Per germline, CDR1 SGHDT and CDR2 YYEEEE. V lost 0 bases to trimming and J lost 3 bases, with 10 bases between them. The CDR3 loop spans 14 amino acids. The CDR3 is CASSLASRGYEQYF. DNA for the CDR3: TGTGCCAGCAGCTTGGCCAGCAGGGGCTACGAGCAGTACTTC.

V and J are TRBV13 and TRBJ2-1; the match to TRBD2 covers 9 bases. The CDR3 has 16 amino acids. Germline-derived CDR1 and CDR2 are PRHDT and FYEKMQ (reference sequence). V was pared by 5 bases and J by 7 bases, with 12 bases of the junction left unmatched. The CDR3 region is CASSQWERGAENEQFF. The CDR3 DNA reads TGTGCCAGCAGCCAGTGGGAGCGGGGGGCCGAGAATGAGCAGTTCTTC.

The J gene is TRBJ2-3, the V gene TRBV7-3, with D perhaps matching TRBD2 (5 bases). The CDR3 consists of 12 residues. V was clipped by 2 bases and J by 5 bases, with 5 bases between them. Germline V gene sequence: CDR1 SGHTA, CDR2 FQGTGA. The CDR3 region has the DNA TGTGCCAGCAGCTTAGGGAGAGATACGCAGTATTTT. It is translated as CASSLGRDTQYF.

This chain links TRBV6-5 with TRBJ2-7, with unresolved D. This CDR3 is 13 amino acids long. The germline V and J ends were trimmed by 6 bases and 3 bases, with 12 bases remaining between them. Germline CDR1 and CDR2: MNHEY and SVGAGI. DNA for the CDR3: TGTGCCAGCAGACTACACACCCTCTACGAGCAGTACTTC. Protein sequence: CASRLHTLYEQYF.

Only a few counts were recorded for this clone. The chain links TRBV9 to TRBJ1-3; perhaps TRBD1 as D (5 bases). The CDR3 length is 13 residues. V lost 9 bases and J lost 7, with 17 bases in between. Germline CDR1 is SGDLS and CDR2 is YYNGEE. The CDR3 loop is CATGDPARNTIYF. The DNA for the CDR3 is TGTGCCACGGGGGACCCGGCTCGGAACACCATATATTTT.

The chain uses TRBV5-4 and TRBJ2-2; TRBD2 agrees at 10 bases. Per germline, CDR1 SGHNT and CDR2 YYREEE (reference sequence). The length of the CDR3 is 16 residues. The trim removed 7 bases at V and 6 bases at J, leaving 12 bases unmatched. The CDR3 loop reads CASHPVGLAGAGELFF. The CDR3 DNA follows: TGTGCCAGCCATCCCGTAGGGCTAGCGGGGGCCGGGGAGCTGTTTTTT.

The V and J genes are TRBV12-3 or TRBV12-4 and TRBJ2-7; TRBD2 aligns across 8 bases. V dropped 3 bases and J dropped 7; count of bases not matched to a gene: 5. This CDR3 comprises 13 residues. The CDR3 is CASSLVGGGEQYF. In DNA, the CDR3 is TGTGCCAGCAGTTTGGTCGGGGGGGGTGAGCAGTACTTC.